This T cell receptor (beta chain) is drawn from a study of vaccination and CD4 T cells after COVID-19 (dated 2022 in TCRdb). Context from the whole study: In the convalescent cohort there were six males and four females, among whom were two Hispanic individuals, seven Caucasians, two Asians and one multiracial person. Two doses of either the Pfizer-BioNTech BNT162b2 vaccine (n=8) or the Moderna mRNA-1273 vaccine (n=2) were administered to participants. Post-COVID blood samples from convalescent patients were collected a median of roughly 100 days after diagnosis, with a range of roughly 30 to 170 days. The time from the second vaccine dose to post-vaccine blood sampling had a median of around 72 days and ranged from 14 to 241 days. The cultures were stimulated with overlapping spike peptide pools from SARS-CoV-2 and from the common cold coronaviruses HCoV-NL63, HCoV-OC43 and HCoV-229E. In control cultures, a CEFX viral epitope pool was used as positive control, an HIV-1 Nef peptide pool was used as negative control, or no peptide was added. The spike-specific CD4+ TCR repertoire was compared before and after mRNA vaccination in fewer than eleven COVID-19 convalescent patients and 4 infection-naive healthy vaccine recipients. On the study overall, not on this receptor specifically: Only a relatively small number of convalescent patients were included in the study, and early timepoints following natural infection were not analyzed. Among the post-vaccine SARS-CoV-2-reactive clones in convalescent patients, a median 86.3% showed up only after vaccination, which suggests vaccine-specific priming. The median count of SARS-CoV-2-reactive clonotypes went up from about 23 after infection to more than 30 after vaccination, although the change was not significant. Of the vaccine-specific clones found in convalescent patients, nearly all (304 of 307) were mono-reactive for SARS-CoV-2 spike instead of being cross-reactive with common cold coronaviruses.

The treatment or condition label on this specimen signifies: approximately nine-day PBMC culture with coronavirus spike peptide pools or control peptides (ViraFEST assay). The study used the ViraFEST assay, which expanded antigen-specific T cells with peptide pools and then identified expanded clonotypes by TCR sequencing. Negative nucleocapsid antibody tests taken both before and after vaccination confirmed that the healthy vaccine recipients had no prior SARS-CoV-2 infection. Each well held two million PBMCs cultured with about 9.8 ug/ml peptide pools in IMDM containing around 5% human AB serum and 10 IU/ml IL-2. Half of the culture medium was replaced with fresh IL-2-containing medium on days 3 and 7. Once the cells had been in culture for 9 to 10 days, the EasySep CD4+ T cell isolation kit was used to isolate CD4+ T cells by negative selection. PBMCs were separated from whole blood using Ficoll-Paque Plus gradient centrifugation and then either used fresh or cryopreserved at -140C. Triplicate wells were generally used for each culture condition.

To note about this clonotype: There is no known antigen for this receptor. There are no base qualities to consult, and no much larger clone falls within one base.

The library was obtained by PCR. TCR sequencing of DNA from cultured CD4+ T cells used the Oncomine TCR Beta short-read assay at the Johns Hopkins FTIC core. The QIAamp micro DNA kit was used to extract genomic DNA from the cultured CD4+ T cells. Oncomine TCR Beta libraries made from cultured CD4+ T cells were pooled using unique dual indexes and sequenced on an Illumina iSeq 100. In the original analysis: Non-productive sequences were removed, and CDR3s that did not start with C, did not end with F or W, or were shorter than 7 amino acids were discarded. Antigen-specific clonotypes were identified using the MANAFEST web application through comparison of peptide-stimulated wells with reference and other culture wells. For a clone to be called positive, the clone needed an FDR below 0.05, an odds ratio above 5, and a productive frequency above 0.1% in at least two of three replicate wells. Clonotypes that were significantly expanded in both SARS-CoV-2 spike wells and at least one common cold coronavirus spike condition were defined as cross-reactive. CDR3 homology was assessed with Levenshtein distances (stringdist) and unrooted phylogenetic trees (ape) in R version 3.6.1. TCRdb took the public reads, trimmed them with fastp at Q25, ran MiXCR for clone calling and kept in-frame beta chains. Each entry merges the rows of one CDR3 protein and shows their most common DNA and genes. What appears here as the V and J calls and clone size reflects TCRdb's work, not the paper's. This sample holds about 18,000 distinct CDR3 sequences; 40% to 55% were observed only once. The biggest ten clones account for around a fifth of the sample.

The clonotype originates from a human donor who received a COVID-19 vaccine. The specimen was CD4+ T cells from blood, cultured in vitro, collected before SARS-CoV-2 vaccination.

The nucleotides read TGTGCCTGGAGACCCAGGAACACTGAAGCTTTCTTT. Translated, this gives CAWRPRNTEAFF. The chain employs TRBV30 and TRBJ1-1, with the D gene not confidently named. Relative to germline, V is 3 bases shorter and J is 1 base shorter, with 6 bases between their ends. From cysteine to phenylalanine, the CDR3 is 12 amino acids long. Kept here is only the CDR3 DNA, which spans 36 bases and is read in frame from base 1. CDR1 and CDR2 were assigned from the germline V gene (reference sequence) as GTSNPN and SVGIG.